The 7 T cell receptor beta chains presented below share a single source sample, sequenced in a study of control samples from healthy donors and cancer patients. This table comes from immunoSEQ multiplex PCR, and its TCRdb copy is limited to in-frame clones, with some not included. The sample shows roughly 70,000 clones, nearly 85% of them seen only once. Material: blood. These receptors all come from a man aged 45-65 years in good health.

The chain joins TRBV6-5 to TRBJ1-4; D is possibly TRBD1 (5 bases). This CDR3 region has 14 residues. Looked up from germline, CDR1 is MNHEY and CDR2 is SVGAGI. Trimming took 11 bases from V and 1 from J, leaving 14 bases between them. As DNA, the CDR3 is TGTGCCGAAAAGGGAGACAGAACTAATGAAAAACTGTTTTTT. Protein: CAEKGDRTNEKLFF.

This clone was observed a handful of times. The chain employs TRBV28 and TRBJ1-3; D might be TRBD1 (6 bases). CDR1 and CDR2 (germline): MDHEN, SYDVKM. The CDR3 is 15 amino acids. The V and J ends lost 4 bases and 1 base respectively, with 11 bases between them. The chain's CDR3 is CASSSRQESGNTIYF. The DNA of the CDR3 is TGTGCCAGCAGTTCCCGACAGGAATCTGGAAACACCATATATTTT.

The chain is built from TRBV5-4 and TRBJ1-3; possibly TRBD1 for D (6 bases). Germline V gene lookup returns CDR1 SGHNT and CDR2 YYREEE (reference sequence). V lost 4 bases and J 0 bases, leaving 11 bases between the germline ends. CDR3 length equals 15 residues. The CDR3 coding sequence is TGTGCCAGCAGCGTTATACAGGGCTCTGGAAACACCATATATTTT. This sequence encodes CASSVIQGSGNTIYF.

The chain is built from TRBV6-5 and TRBJ1-1, with 8 bases matching TRBD1. J gave up 3 bases and V 10 bases, and 7 bases lay outside the gene matches. The CDR3 spans 13 residues. Germline V gene data show CDR1 as MNHEY and CDR2 as SVGAGI. The chain's CDR3 is CATLQGGYTEAFF. CDR3 nucleotides: TGTGCCACCCTACAGGGGGGCTACACTGAAGCTTTCTTT.

The V gene is TRBV12-3 or TRBV12-4, the J gene TRBJ1-1; D is undetermined. The V end lost 3 bases, the J end lost 4 bases, and 6 bases lay between the germline ends. The CDR3 has 12 residues. The CDR3 sequence: CASSLAFTEAFF. The CDR3 bases are TGTGCCAGCAGTTTGGCTTTCACTGAAGCTTTCTTT.

The chain is built from TRBV18 and TRBJ1-6, with 7 bases that match TRBD1. Germline V gene lookup returns CDR1 KGHSH and CDR2 LQKENI. The V and J ends lost 3 bases and 4 bases, in that order; junction bases with no gene match: 6. This CDR3 contains 16 residues. CDR3 nucleotides: TGTGCCAGCTCACCCAAAGGACAGGCTTATAATTCACCCCTCCACTTT. This encodes CASSPKGQAYNSPLHF.

The chain is built from TRBV6-5 and TRBJ2-3, with 8 bases lining up with TRBD2. The V gene end was trimmed by 6 bases and the J gene end by 1 base; junction bases not matched to a gene: 6. The length of the CDR3 is 15 residues. Germline V lookup: CDR1 MNHEY, CDR2 SVGAGI. The CDR3 DNA is TGTGCCAGCAGGGGGAGCGGGGGACGCACAGATACGCAGTATTTT. Amino acids: CASRGSGGRTDTQYF.